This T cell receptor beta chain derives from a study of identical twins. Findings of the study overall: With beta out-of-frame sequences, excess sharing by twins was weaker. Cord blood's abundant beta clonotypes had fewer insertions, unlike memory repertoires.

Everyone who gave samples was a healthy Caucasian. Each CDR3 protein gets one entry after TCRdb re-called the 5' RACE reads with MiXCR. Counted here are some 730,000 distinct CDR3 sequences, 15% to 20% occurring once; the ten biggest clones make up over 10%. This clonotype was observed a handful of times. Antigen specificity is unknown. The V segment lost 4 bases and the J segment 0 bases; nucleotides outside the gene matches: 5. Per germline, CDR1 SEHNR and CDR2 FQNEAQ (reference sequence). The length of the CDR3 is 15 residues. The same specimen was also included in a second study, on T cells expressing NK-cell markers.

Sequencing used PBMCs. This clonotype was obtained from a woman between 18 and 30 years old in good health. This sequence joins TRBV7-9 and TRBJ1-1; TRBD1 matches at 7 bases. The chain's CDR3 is CASSSPGQLNTEAFF. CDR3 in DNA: TGTGCCAGCAGCTCGCCGGGACAGCTGAACACTGAAGCTTTCTTT.